This T cell receptor (beta chain) was captured in a study of shared clonotypes between healthy human individuals. Whole-study findings and limits: Sharing across four donors was highest in naive CD4 (around 5%) and lowest in memory CD8 (approximately 0.4%).

About this clone itself: The antigen remains unidentified.

Sequencing was performed with immunoSEQ multiplex PCR; in TCRdb, only in-frame clones are kept and a portion is missing. This repertoire shows around 2.3 million clones, 90% to 96% found once; its top ten account for over 0.1%. The CDR3 extends over 14 amino acids. Per the germline V gene, CDR1 is SGHDT and CDR2 is YYEEEE. Trimming left V 2 bases short and J 4 bases short, with 10 bases between. The chain joins TRBV5-6 to TRBJ2-1; D might be TRBD1 or TRBD2, each matching 6 bases. This TCR was sampled from a man in his late teens or twenties in good health. The sequenced material came from naive CD4+ T cells sorted from blood. Subset here: CD45RA+ positively selected. The CDR3 sequence: CASSLRGRYNEQFF. The CDR3 bases are TGTGCCAGCAGCTTACGGGGGCGGTACAATGAGCAGTTCTTC.